Listed below are T cell receptor beta chains from one sample, sequenced in a study of blood T cell repertoires in COVID-19. Generated by immunoSEQ multiplex PCR, the TCRdb table keeps only in-frame clones and is missing some. Among about 260,000 clones listed, approximately 85% were seen once. The specimen was peripheral blood. All receptors come from a human donor in a cohort sampled during active COVID-19. The conserved cysteine and the conserved F or W are not part of the CDR3 here. Only some rows state a clone size, as once, few, many or a class for expanded clones.

TRBJ2-2	TRBV7-2	few	ASSFSLSGELF
TRBJ2-2	TRBV18	-	ASSASSGSISGELF
TRBJ1-1	TRBV3-1/TRBV3-2	-	ASSQESGNTEAF
TRBJ2-7	TRBV6-5	-	ASSAGRTGTYEQY
TRBJ2-3	TRBV2	-	ASSLTFFRDTQY
TRBJ2-5	TRBV18	-	ASSPGRLKETQY
TRBJ2-5	TRBV6-5	-	ASMGGVAGRETQY
TRBJ2-2	TRBV7-2	-	ASSLEVGELF
TRBJ2-1	TRBV7-2	-	ASSFEVNNEQF
TRBJ2-1	TRBV19	-	ASSRSEANEQF
TRBJ2-4	TRBV10-2	-	ASSDSTISKNIQY
TRBJ1-2	TRBV28	-	ASSRVTGYGYT
TRBJ1-1	TRBV19	-	ASTSWSGGTEAF
TRBJ2-3	TRBV9	-	ASSVEAGADTQY
TRBJ1-1	TRBV5-1	-	ASSRGQGARKGTEAF
TRBJ2-7	TRBV3-1/TRBV3-2	-	ASSQAGTANYEQY
TRBJ2-3	TRBV10-1	-	ASSEAPPGRSTDTQY
TRBJ1-2	TRBV4-2	-	ASSQDPAGGYT
TRBJ1-1	TRBV6-5	-	ASSYSQVHTEAF
TRBJ1-5	TRBV19	-	ASSSETGQPQH
TRBJ1-5	TRBV27	once	ASRGQDNQPQH
TRBJ2-1	TRBV6-2/TRBV6-3	-	ASSSSGLAIEQF
TRBJ2-7	TRBV6-5	once	ASSYGGSEQY
TRBJ1-2	TRBV30	-	AWSPPTDRPYGYT
TRBJ2-2	TRBV9	-	ASSVASATGELF
TRBJ1-1	TRBV27	-	ASSSLSVVLNTEAF
TRBJ1-2	TRBV20-1	-	SARAVHGYT
TRBJ2-3	TRBV10-3	-	AISEPDLAGVTDTQY
TRBJ2-7	TRBV3-1/TRBV3-2	-	ASSQVGGPTEQY
TRBJ1-1	TRBV2	-	ASREDRSGEAF
TRBJ1-1	TRBV18	few	ASSPSTVNTEAF
TRBJ2-3	TRBV7-2	once	ASSSVLDTQY
TRBJ2-4	TRBV19	-	ASRVEGLAKNIQY
TRBJ2-3	TRBV4-1	-	ASSQVGGRALDTQY
TRBJ2-7	TRBV25-1	-	ASRLGAAYEQY
TRBJ1-1	TRBV5-4	-	ASSSSTLGNTEAF
TRBJ2-1	TRBV29-1	-	SVCPTGVNEQF
TRBJ1-4	TRBV27	-	ASRSTGRRKLF
TRBJ1-1	TRBV6-6	-	ASRSPQAGNTEAF
TRBJ1-1	TRBV5-1	-	ASSKQGAINTEAF
TRBJ2-3	TRBV29-1	-	SVEAWEGGGTDTQY
TRBJ2-3	TRBV7-3	-	ASSKGLADTQY
TRBJ1-1	TRBV5-1	-	ASSVAPVGNTEAF
TRBJ2-1	TRBV9	-	ASSVWERHNEQF
TRBJ2-2	TRBV3-1/TRBV3-2	-	ASIPSGTGELF
TRBJ2-1	TRBV7-9	-	ASRLAGPNNEQF
TRBJ2-3	TRBV5-1	-	ASSLGGLAATDTQY
TRBJ1-2	TRBV18	-	ASSPRGPGDT
TRBJ2-7	TRBV5-4	-	ASSYGTRPTYEQY
TRBJ2-5	TRBV5-4	-	ASSLRRQGEGQETQY
TRBJ1-2	TRBV10-3	-	AISESGASGYT
TRBJ1-4	TRBV2	-	ASSERQGIAELF
TRBJ1-3	TRBV3-1/TRBV3-2	-	ASSQAFRVSGNTIY
TRBJ2-7	TRBV4-2	-	ASSQEGQVSYEQY
TRBJ2-7	TRBV11-2	-	ASSLHRDRSYEQY
TRBJ2-7	TRBV11-2	-	ASRKGVSYEQY
TRBJ2-7	TRBV2	once	ASSEVVSEQY
TRBJ1-1	TRBV30	-	AWRARLGMQRTEAF
TRBJ2-2	TRBV27	-	ASRVRTTGNTGELF
TRBJ2-1	TRBV4-1	-	ASSQQQAGGFNEQF